These 9 T cell receptor beta chains came from one sample sequenced in a study of beta chain features in type 1 diabetes. Findings and limits, study-wide: All four CD4+ subsets from Type 1 diabetes patients carried moderately but significantly shorter TCRB CDR3s.

As every portion of the isolated RNA was reverse transcribed, the sequencing read expressed TCRB transcripts. Sequencing used immunoSEQ multiplex PCR; TCRdb keeps in-frame clones, though not all of them. This sample has over 200,000 clones, with approximately 10% found just once. Antigens of these TCRs are unknown. Sequenced input: naive CD4+ T cells from blood. The source of these receptors is a man younger than 40 with type 1 diabetes.

This clone was counted only a few times. The chain combines TRBV4-1 with TRBJ1-5, with D maybe TRBD1 (6 bases). The CDR3 contains 15 residues. The germline gives CDR1 MGHRA, CDR2 YSYEKL. The V gene lost 6 bases and the J gene lost 4 bases, with 16 bases spanning the gap. Here the CDR3 DNA reads TGCGCCAGCAGGCGGACGGGACACCAAAATCAGCCCCAGCATTTT. Protein product: CASRRTGHQNQPQHF.

This sequence joins TRBV9 and TRBJ2-1; a weak D match, TRBD2 (5 bases). Germline V gene sequence: CDR1 SGDLS, CDR2 YYNGEE. Trimming took off 4 bases at V and 2 bases at J, with 13 bases between the two ends. The CDR3 totals 15 residues. CDR3 sequence reads: CASSPNPGTYNEQFF. DNA for the CDR3: TGTGCCAGCAGCCCTAACCCGGGGACCTACAATGAGCAGTTCTTC.

The table lists this clone with a few counts. V usage is TRBV28 and J usage is TRBJ2-3; 8 positions agree with TRBD2. The V gene's germline CDR1 is MDHEN and CDR2 SYDVKM. The J segment lost 4 bases and the V segment lost 6 bases, leaving 6 bases of the junction unmatched. This CDR3 is 14 amino acids long. DNA of the CDR3: TGTGCCAGCAGACCCGGGGGGGCCGCAGATACGCAGTATTTT. Translating gives CASRPGGAADTQYF. The full variable domain, its missing parts supplied by reference TRBV28 and TRBJ2-3, is DVKVTQSSRYLVKRTGEKVFLECVQDMDHENMFWYRQDPGLGLRLIYFSYDVKMKEKGDIPEGYSVSREKKERFSLILESASTNQTSMYLCASRPGGAADTQYFGPGTRLTVL.

This clone was recorded a few times. The chain recombines TRBV29-1 with TRBJ2-1; unclear D gene. This CDR3 comprises 12 residues. Per the germline V gene, CDR1 is SQVTM and CDR2 is ANQGSEA. The germline V and J ends were trimmed by 3 bases and 3 bases, with 6 bases remaining between them. CDR3 sequence reads: CSVDGFYNEQFF. The CDR3 DNA reads TGCAGCGTTGACGGGTTCTACAATGAGCAGTTCTTC.

This sequence joins TRBV19 and TRBJ2-2; D is possibly TRBD1 (6 bases). The V gene lost 4 bases and the J gene lost 1 base, with 16 bases spanning the gap. The CDR3 covers 17 residues. Looked up from germline, CDR1 is LNHDA and CDR2 is SQIVND (reference sequence). Written as DNA, the CDR3 is TGTGCCAGTAGTAGTCAACAGGGTCCCCTGAACACCGGGGAGCTGTTTTTT. This codes for CASSSQQGPLNTGELFF.

This clone was observed a handful of times. The chain employs TRBV9 and TRBJ2-7, with D maybe TRBD2 (5 bases). This CDR3 spans 14 amino acids. Deletions cut 0 bases from V and 2 bases from J, with 9 bases between. The germline V gene has CDR1 SGDLS and CDR2 YYNGEE. The CDR3 protein is CASSVDEGAYEQYF. The CDR3 bases are TGTGCCAGCAGCGTAGACGAGGGAGCCTACGAGCAGTACTTC.

CDR3 DNA: TGTGCCACCGCGGACAGCCACTCTAGCACAGATACGCAGTATTTT. The encoded protein is CATADSHSSTDTQYF. V is TRBV10-3 and J is TRBJ2-3; maybe TRBD1 (6 bases). V lost 10 bases and J lost 0, with 17 bases in between. The CDR3 contains 15 residues. From germline, CDR1 is ENHRY and CDR2 SYGVKD.

This rearrangement joins TRBV13 to TRBJ2-7; TRBD1 agrees at 9 bases. The CDR3 length is 17 residues. V shed 0 bases and J 2 bases; nucleotides not matched to a gene: 8. The germline V gene encodes CDR1 PRHDT and CDR2 FYEKMQ (reference sequence). CDR3 sequence (DNA): TGTGCCAGCAGCTTAGGAGCATGGACAGGGGCCCCCTACGAGCAGTACTTC. It is translated as CASSLGAWTGAPYEQYF.

The chain has TRBV7-9 and TRBJ2-5; D might be TRBD1 (6 bases). The germline V and J ends were trimmed by 8 bases and 0 bases, with 10 bases remaining between them. Germline assignment: CDR1 SEHNR and CDR2 FQNEAQ (reference sequence). This CDR3 has 13 amino acids. CDR3 residues: CASGTGNQETQYF. The CDR3 DNA reads TGTGCCAGCGGAACAGGGAACCAAGAGACCCAGTACTTC.